These 17 T cell receptor beta chains were sequenced from one sample in a study of cytomegalovirus exposure and HLA in healthy donors. PCR used 60 Vbeta primers and 13 Jbeta primers. Assay used: immunoSEQ multiplex PCR; TCRdb lists only in-frame clones, some missing. The sample lists 110,000 or so clones; around 80% were seen once. Sequencing was performed on PBMCs. These receptors all stem from a man aged 18-30 years in good health and CMV-seronegative.

The chain couples TRBV21-1 to TRBJ1-2; the D call in the table, TRBD1, was not verified against the DNA. TRBV21-1 is given as a pseudogene. There are 15 residues in the CDR3. The CDR3 DNA follows: TGTGCCAGCAGCAAAGCGGACCCACTGCCAGGGGGCTACACCTTC. Protein sequence: CASSKADPLPGGYTF.

The chain recombines TRBV7-9 with TRBJ2-3; 8 nucleotides line up with TRBD1. Looked up from germline, CDR1 is SEHNR and CDR2 is FQNEAQ (reference sequence). CDR3 length: 17 amino acids. The junction had 12 bases not matched to a gene; V was cut back by 4 bases and J by 3 bases. The DNA of the CDR3 is TGTGCCAGCAGCTCTCTCCGCGGGACAGGTGGGACAGATACGCAGTATTTT. This gives the protein CASSSLRGTGGTDTQYF.

The chain combines TRBV7-2 with TRBJ2-7; TRBD2 matches at 11 bases. The germline V gene encodes CDR1 SGHTA and CDR2 FQGNSA. After removal of 4 bases from V and 2 bases from J, the junction contained 7 bases not matched to a gene. This CDR3 spans 16 amino acids. Written as DNA, the CDR3 is TGTGCCAGCAGCTACGGGACTAGCGGAAACCCCTACGAGCAGTACTTC. Protein: CASSYGTSGNPYEQYF.

V gene TRBV15 combines with J gene TRBJ1-2; D may be TRBD1 (5 bases). Germline-derived CDR1 and CDR2 are LNHNV and YYDKDF (reference sequence). This CDR3 region has 14 residues. Trimming shortened V by 4 bases and J by 8 bases, and 17 bases separated the two germline ends. The CDR3 here is CATSTQGPPWGYTF. Here the CDR3 DNA reads TGTGCCACCAGCACCCAGGGCCCTCCATGGGGCTACACCTTC.

The V gene is TRBV5-8, the J gene TRBJ1-2, with D unclear. The V end was cut by 1 base, the J end by 9 bases, with 13 bases between. The CDR3 length is 13 residues. Per germline, CDR1 SGHTS and CDR2 YDEGEE. CDR3 residues: CASSLRETYSYTF. DNA for the CDR3: TGTGCCAGCAGCTTGAGGGAGACCTACAGCTACACCTTC.

J is TRBJ2-1 and V is TRBV5-1; TRBD1 agrees at 7 bases. Germline CDR1 reads SGHRS; CDR2 reads YFSETQ. With 0 bases clipped from V and 5 bases from J, the junction kept 17 bases outside the gene matches. The CDR3 runs 19 residues. CDR3: CASSLVTGAALKMDNEQFF. As DNA, the CDR3 is TGCGCCAGCAGCTTGGTCACAGGGGCCGCCCTCAAGATGGACAATGAGCAGTTCTTC.

V gene TRBV5-1 combines with J gene TRBJ2-7; 11 bases match TRBD1. Per germline, CDR1 SGHRS and CDR2 YFSETQ. J gave up 3 bases and V 4 bases, and 3 bases lay outside the gene matches. CDR3 length: 14 residues. The CDR3 spells CASSAGTGGYEQYF. The CDR3 DNA sequence: TGCGCCAGCAGCGCCGGGACAGGGGGCTACGAGCAGTACTTC.

Here the CDR3 reads CASSLLGLAGAYEQYF. CDR3 nucleotide sequence: TGTGCCAGCAGCTTGTTAGGCTTAGCGGGAGCCTACGAGCAGTACTTC. This sequence joins TRBV5-8 and TRBJ2-7; 9 nucleotides align to TRBD2. The CDR3 runs 16 residues. V lost 1 base and J lost 2; bases outside the gene matches: 7. Germline CDR1 and CDR2: SGHTS and YDEGEE.

V gene TRBV6-1 combines with J gene TRBJ2-3; TRBD1 is a possible D gene (6 bases). The germline V and J ends were trimmed by 1 base and 5 bases, with 10 bases remaining between them. This CDR3 has 14 residues. Germline CDR1 MNHNS, CDR2 SASEGT. Here the CDR3 reads CASSEGGRGDTQYF. The CDR3 region has the DNA TGTGCCAGCAGTGAAGGGGGGCGAGGAGATACGCAGTATTTT.

This clone occurred a few times. The sample carries other DNA sequences with the same CDR3. The chain is built from TRBV7-9 and TRBJ1-1, with D possibly TRBD1 on 5 matching bases. The V gene's germline CDR1 is SEHNR and CDR2 FQNEAQ (reference sequence). This CDR3 has 13 amino acids. Trimming removed 1 base at V and 5 bases at J, with 8 bases between. CDR3 nucleotides: TGTGCCAGCAGCTTAGGGGGGGGGACTGAAGCTTTCTTT. The encoded protein is CASSLGGGTEAFF.

The chain is built from TRBV10-1 and TRBJ2-3, with 8 bases fitting TRBD2. Trimming cost V 3 bases and J 4 bases; bases outside gene matches: 6. Germline-derived CDR1 and CDR2 are WNHNN and SYGVQD (reference sequence). This CDR3 is built from 15 residues. The CDR3 nucleotides are TGCGCCAGCAGTGATTCGGGAGGGCTCGCAGATACGCAGTATTTT. Encoded protein: CASSDSGGLADTQYF.

The V and J genes are TRBV5-4 and TRBJ2-5, with TRBD2 identical over 8 bases. V dropped 4 bases and J dropped 0; count of bases not matched to a gene: 8. CDR1 is SGHNT and CDR2 is YYREEE in the germline V gene (reference sequence). This CDR3 has 16 residues. The CDR3 reads CASSARLAPNQETQYF. The CDR3 DNA reads as TGTGCCAGCAGCGCCCGACTAGCGCCTAACCAAGAGACCCAGTACTTC.

V usage is TRBV6-5 and J usage is TRBJ2-1; 10 bases align to TRBD2. Germline trimming cut 6 bases from V and 4 bases from J; bases unmatched to any gene: 6. This CDR3 has 15 residues. Looked up from germline, CDR1 is MNHEY and CDR2 is SVGAGI. DNA for the CDR3: TGTGCCAGCAGCCCTGGACTAGCGGATTACAATGAGCAGTTCTTC. It codes for CASSPGLADYNEQFF.

The chain recombines TRBV4-3 with TRBJ2-2; 9 bases agree with TRBD2. The CDR3 extends over 16 amino acids. Germline assignment: CDR1 LGHNA and CDR2 YSLEER. V was clipped by 1 base and J by 6 bases; unmatched bases: 6. This CDR3 reads CASSQAVAGVAGELFF. CDR3 bases: TGCGCCAGCAGCCAAGCAGTAGCGGGAGTGGCCGGGGAGCTGTTTTTT.

The gene calls are TRBV6-5 and TRBJ2-7; 9 bases are a match to TRBD2. Germline CDR1 is MNHEY and CDR2 is SVGAGI. The CDR3 loop spans 14 amino acids. J gave up 3 bases and V 0 bases, and 0 bases lay outside the gene matches. The CDR3, as DNA: TGTGCCAGCAGTTACTCTAGCGGGAGCTACGAGCAGTACTTC. This encodes CASSYSSGSYEQYF.

The chain employs TRBV19 and TRBJ2-2; 10 positions agree with TRBD1. Germline V lookup: CDR1 LNHDA, CDR2 SQIVND (reference sequence). V was pared by 7 bases and J by 5 bases, with 7 bases of the junction left unmatched. The CDR3 has 15 amino acids. The CDR3 is CASTTDRGRTGELFF. Written as DNA, the CDR3 is TGTGCCAGTACCACTGACAGGGGGCGAACCGGGGAGCTGTTTTTT. The full variable domain, with the rest looked up from reference TRBV19 and TRBJ2-2, is DGGITQSPKYLFRKEGQNVTLSCEQNLNHDAMYWYRQDPGQGLRLIYYSQIVNDFQKGDIAEGYSVSREKKESFPLTVTSAQKNPTAFYLCASTTDRGRTGELFFGEGSRLTVL.

The gene calls are TRBV4-3 and TRBJ1-1, with D perhaps TRBD1 (5 bases). V lost 0 bases to trimming and J lost 1 base, with 12 bases between them. Per the germline V gene, CDR1 is LGHNA and CDR2 is YSLEER. CDR3 size: 16 residues. CDR3 sequence: CASSQDVGRANTEAFF. CDR3 coding DNA: TGCGCCAGCAGCCAAGATGTAGGCAGGGCGAACACTGAAGCTTTCTTT.